This TCR beta chain was profiled in a study of Ad26.COV2.S vaccination and SARS-CoV-2 variants. Looking at the study overall: Once, or twice with 56 days between doses, Ad26.COV2.S was given intramuscularly. Study-level findings and limits: Recipients of vaccine and of placebo showed similar breadth of their non-spike TCR repertoires. Participants in the vaccine arm had higher spike-specific TCR breadth; placebo recipients had lower.

Regarding treatment: 15 to 20 received Ad26.COV2.S at low or high dose, single or two shots; about 5 received placebo; per-sample allocation not given. Specimens were obtained on day 63 following the first vaccine or placebo injection. The protocol was immunoSEQ multiplex PCR, while the TCRdb copy is restricted to in-frame clones and leaves out a portion. This table has hundreds of thousands of clones, 89% appearing once. To note about this clone: The antigen remains unidentified.

The receptor was isolated from a person between 18 and 59 years old who received the Ad26.COV2.S COVID-19 vaccine or a placebo. The sample here was peripheral blood, taken in a trial of Ad26.COV2.S vaccine versus placebo.

The CDR3 DNA follows: TGTGCCAGCAGTTATCAGCGGGGGGGCCAGGATACGCAGTATTTT. The encoded protein is CASSYQRGGQDTQYF. The rearrangement joins TRBV6-5 to TRBJ2-3; the match to TRBD2 covers 10 bases. V shed 3 bases, J shed 6 bases, and the junction held 6 bases outside the gene matches. Germline V gives CDR1 MNHEY, CDR2 SVGAGI. This CDR3 contains 15 residues.